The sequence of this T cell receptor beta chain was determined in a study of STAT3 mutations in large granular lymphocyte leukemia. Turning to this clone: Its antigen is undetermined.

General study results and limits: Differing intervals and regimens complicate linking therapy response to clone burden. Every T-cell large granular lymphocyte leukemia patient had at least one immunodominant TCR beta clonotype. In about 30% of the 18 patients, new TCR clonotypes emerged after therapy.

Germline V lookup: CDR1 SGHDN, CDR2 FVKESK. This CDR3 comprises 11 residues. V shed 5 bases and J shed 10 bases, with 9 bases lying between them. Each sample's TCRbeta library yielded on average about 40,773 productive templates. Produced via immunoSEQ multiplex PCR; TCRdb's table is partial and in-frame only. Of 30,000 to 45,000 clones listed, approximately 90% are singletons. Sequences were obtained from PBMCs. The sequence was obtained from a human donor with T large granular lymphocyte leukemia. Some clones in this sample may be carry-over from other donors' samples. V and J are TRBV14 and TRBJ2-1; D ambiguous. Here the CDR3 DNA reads TGTGCCAGCAGCAGAAATGGAGAGCAGTTCTTC. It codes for CASSRNGEQFF. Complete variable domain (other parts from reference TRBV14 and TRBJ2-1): EAGVTQFPSHSVIEKGQTVTLRCDPISGHDNLYWYRRVMGKEIKFLLHFVKESKQDESGMPNNRFLAERTGGTYSTLKVQPAELEDSGVYFCASSRNGEQFFGPGTRLTVL.